One and the same sample provided the 6 T cell receptor beta chains below, sequenced in a study of control samples from healthy donors and cancer patients. Only in-frame clones appear in the TCRdb table, and some are missing; sequencing was by immunoSEQ multiplex PCR. The table has roughly 93,000 clones, 70% to 90% seen once; the top ten hold roughly a tenth. The sequenced material came from PBMCs. The receptors stem from a woman aged 45-65 years with colorectal cancer.

The genes are TRBV3-1 (or the pseudogene TRBV3-2) and TRBJ1-1, with D tentatively TRBD1 (5 bases). The CDR3 has 16 residues. Trimming removed 4 bases at V and 0 bases at J, with 15 bases between. Germline V gene sequence: CDR1 LGHDT, CDR2 YNNKEL (reference sequence). Here the CDR3 reads CASSRAGEVLNTEAFF. In DNA form, the CDR3 reads TGTGCCAGCAGCCGGGCGGGGGAGGTTTTGAACACTGAAGCTTTCTTT.

This chain links TRBV6-5 with TRBJ1-6, with TRBD1 identical over 9 bases. V was clipped by 6 bases and J by 6 bases; unmatched bases: 6. The germline V gene encodes CDR1 MNHEY and CDR2 SVGAGI. The CDR3 length is 15 residues. The CDR3 coding sequence is TGTGCCAGCAGACCTACAGGGGGCGGTAATTCACCCCTCCACTTT. Protein sequence: CASRPTGGGNSPLHF.

This chain links TRBV9 with TRBJ2-3; TRBD2 might be the D (7 bases). V lost 5 bases and J lost 1, with 14 bases in between. CDR1 and CDR2 from the germline V gene are SGDLS and YYNGEE. This CDR3 spans 15 amino acids. The CDR3 DNA is TGTGCCAGCAGGAGGGGGGGGCCGGGCACAGATACGCAGTATTTT. It encodes CASRRGGPGTDTQYF.

On this clone: The same CDR3 is also encoded by other DNA sequences in this sample. This rearrangement joins TRBV9 to TRBJ2-1; 9 nucleotides agree with TRBD2. Germline CDR1 is SGDLS and CDR2 is YYNGEE. CDR3 length: 15 amino acids. Trimming at V came to 2 bases and at J to 4 bases, leaving 4 bases not matched to a gene. The chain's CDR3 is CASSVAGGPYNEQFF. The CDR3 coding sequence is TGTGCCAGCAGCGTTGCGGGGGGGCCGTACAATGAGCAGTTCTTC.

The chain links TRBV5-6 to TRBJ2-7; a possible D gene is TRBD2 (6 bases). V shed 4 bases and J shed 3 bases, with 11 bases lying between them. The CDR3 runs 13 residues. CDR1 and CDR2 from the germline V gene are SGHDT and YYEEEE. As DNA, the CDR3 is TGTGCCAGCAGCCTTTCCGGGGGCTACGAGCAGTACGTC. This translates into CASSLSGGYEQYV.

The J gene is TRBJ1-2, the V gene TRBV28; D is undetermined. This CDR3 is 14 amino acids long. Germline CDR1 reads MDHEN; CDR2 reads SYDVKM. Trimming took 5 bases from V and 4 from J, leaving 14 bases between them. CDR3 in DNA: TGTGCCAGCAGTGGTTCTCGCTGGGGCTATGGCTACACCTTC. The encoded protein is CASSGSRWGYGYTF.